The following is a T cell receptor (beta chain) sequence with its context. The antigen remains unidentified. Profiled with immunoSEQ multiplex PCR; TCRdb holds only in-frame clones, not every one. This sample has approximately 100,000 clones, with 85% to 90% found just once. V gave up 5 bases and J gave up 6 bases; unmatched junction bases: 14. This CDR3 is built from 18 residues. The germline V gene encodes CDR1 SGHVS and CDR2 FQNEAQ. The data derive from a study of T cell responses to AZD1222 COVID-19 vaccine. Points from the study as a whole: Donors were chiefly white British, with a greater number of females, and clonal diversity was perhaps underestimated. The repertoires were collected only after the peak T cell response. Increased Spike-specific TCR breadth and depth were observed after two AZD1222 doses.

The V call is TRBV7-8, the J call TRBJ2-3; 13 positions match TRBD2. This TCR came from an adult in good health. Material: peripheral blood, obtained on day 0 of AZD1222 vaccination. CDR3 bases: TGTGCCAGCAGCCGAACTAGCGGGGGGGACTGGTCCATGGATACGCAGTATTTT. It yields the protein CASSRTSGGDWSMDTQYF.